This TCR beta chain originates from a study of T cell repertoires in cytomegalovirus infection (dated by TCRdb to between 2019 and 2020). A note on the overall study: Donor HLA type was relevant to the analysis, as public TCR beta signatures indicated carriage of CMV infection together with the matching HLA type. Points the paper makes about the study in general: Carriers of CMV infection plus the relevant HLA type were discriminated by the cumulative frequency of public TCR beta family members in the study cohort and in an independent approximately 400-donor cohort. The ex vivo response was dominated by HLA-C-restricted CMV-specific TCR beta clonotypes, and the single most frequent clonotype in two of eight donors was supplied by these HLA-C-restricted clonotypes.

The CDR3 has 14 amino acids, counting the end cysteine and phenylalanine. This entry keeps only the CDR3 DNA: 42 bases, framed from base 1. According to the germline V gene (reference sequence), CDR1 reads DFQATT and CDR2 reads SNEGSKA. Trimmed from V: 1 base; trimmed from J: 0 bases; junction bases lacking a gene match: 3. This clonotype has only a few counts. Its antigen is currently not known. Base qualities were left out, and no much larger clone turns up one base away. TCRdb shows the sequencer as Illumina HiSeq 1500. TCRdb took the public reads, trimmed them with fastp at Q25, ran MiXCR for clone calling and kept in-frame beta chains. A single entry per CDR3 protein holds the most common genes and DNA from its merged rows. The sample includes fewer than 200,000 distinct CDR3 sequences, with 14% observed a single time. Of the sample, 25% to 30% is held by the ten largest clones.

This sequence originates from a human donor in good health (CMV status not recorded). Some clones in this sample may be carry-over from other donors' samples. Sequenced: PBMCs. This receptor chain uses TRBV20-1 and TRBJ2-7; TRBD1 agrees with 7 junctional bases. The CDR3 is CSARATGTSYEQYF. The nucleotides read TGCAGTGCTAGAGCGACAGGGACCTCCTACGAGCAGTACTTC.